Each of the 18 T cell receptor beta chains below was sequenced from the same sample in a study of PD-L1 blockade in urothelial cancer. Measured with immunoSEQ multiplex PCR; TCRdb has only the in-frame clones, and not every one. The table lists 50,000 to 60,000 clones, 88% of them singletons. Documented time point: peripheral blood 6 weeks after treatment start. The specimen was PBMCs, collected around atezolizumab (anti-PD-L1) treatment. Every receptor here comes from a man aged 55 to 70 with urothelial cancer.

The V gene is TRBV5-1, the J gene TRBJ2-7; TRBD1 matches 10 bases. Germline CDR1 SGHRS, CDR2 YFSETQ. With 3 bases clipped from V and 3 bases from J, the junction kept 3 bases outside the gene matches. The CDR3 consists of 14 residues. The CDR3 region has the DNA TGCGCCAGCAGCTCGGACAGGGGGGGCTACGAGCAGTACTTC. Translated, it gives CASSSDRGGYEQYF.

This chain connects TRBV10-1 to TRBJ2-1; TRBD2 matches 9 bases. The germline V gene encodes CDR1 WNHNN and CDR2 SYGVQD (reference sequence). This CDR3 spans 16 amino acids. V lost 2 bases and J lost 5; bases outside the gene matches: 7. CDR3 DNA: TGCGCCAGCAGTGAGAGTGGGCTAGCGGGGAACAATGAGCAGTTCTTC. This encodes CASSESGLAGNNEQFF.

In its sample, this clone was seen a few times. The rearrangement links TRBV5-1 to TRBJ1-3, with D maybe TRBD1 (6 bases). Germline lookup yields CDR1 SGHRS and CDR2 YFSETQ. The germline V and J ends were trimmed by 0 bases and 0 bases, with 10 bases remaining between them. This CDR3 is built from 16 residues. The CDR3 DNA sequence: TGCGCCAGCAGCTTGGACAGGGAGGGCTCTGGAAACACCATATATTTT. Translation gives CASSLDREGSGNTIYF.

DNA for the CDR3: TGTGCCAGCAGCCGGGGGGCCATCCAAGAGACCCAGTACTTC. Translated, it gives CASSRGAIQETQYF. The chain combines TRBV11-2 with TRBJ2-5, with D maybe TRBD2 (7 bases). Germline assignment: CDR1 SGHAT and CDR2 FQNNGV. V dropped 5 bases and J dropped 1 base, with 11 bases sitting between them. This CDR3 has 14 residues.

V and J are TRBV9 and TRBJ2-7; D unclear. Looked up from germline, CDR1 is SGDLS and CDR2 is YYNGEE. The V end lost 1 base, the J end lost 4 bases, and 12 bases lay between the germline ends. CDR3 size: 14 residues. The chain's CDR3 is CASSVISSSYEQYF. CDR3 nucleotides: TGTGCCAGCAGCGTAATTAGCTCATCGTACGAGCAGTACTTC.

The V call is TRBV2, the J call TRBJ1-1, with D uncertain. Germline V gene sequence: CDR1 SNHLY, CDR2 FYNNEI. V dropped 4 bases and J dropped 1 base, with 7 bases sitting between them. This CDR3 is built from 13 residues. The CDR3 region is CASSVEGNTEAFF. The CDR3 bases are TGTGCCAGCAGTGTGGAGGGGAACACTGAAGCTTTCTTT. Drawing the rest from reference TRBV2 and TRBJ1-1, the complete variable domain is EPEVTQTPSHQVTQMGQEVILRCVPISNHLYFYWYRQILGQKVEFLVSFYNNEISEKSEIFDDQFSVERPDGSNFTLKIRSTKLEDSAMYFCASSVEGNTEAFFGQGTRLTVV.

This sequence joins TRBV28 and TRBJ2-3; 9 bases map to TRBD2. Per the germline V gene, CDR1 is MDHEN and CDR2 is SYDVKM. J lost 1 base, V lost 5 bases, and 7 bases had no gene match. The CDR3 runs to 16 residues. The chain's CDR3 is CASSLRVAGGTDTQYF. Here the CDR3 DNA reads TGTGCCAGCAGTCTGCGGGTAGCGGGAGGCACAGATACGCAGTATTTT. The full variable domain, completed using reference TRBV28 and TRBJ2-3, is DVKVTQSSRYLVKRTGEKVFLECVQDMDHENMFWYRQDPGLGLRLIYFSYDVKMKEKGDIPEGYSVSREKKERFSLILESASTNQTSMYLCASSLRVAGGTDTQYFGPGTRLTVL.

The chain employs TRBV6-1 and TRBJ2-2; D unclear. Trimming stripped 6 bases from V and 2 bases from J, with 10 bases between. From germline, CDR1 is MNHNS and CDR2 SASEGT. This CDR3 region has 14 residues. CDR3 sequence reads: CASRIYFNTGELFF. The CDR3 DNA follows: TGTGCCAGCAGGATCTACTTTAACACCGGGGAGCTGTTTTTT.

This chain joins TRBV29-1 and TRBJ2-3; 8 nucleotides agree with TRBD1. This CDR3 has 14 residues. With V trimmed by 4 bases and J by 7 bases, 10 bases remained unmatched. Germline CDR1 and CDR2: SQVTM and ANQGSEA. CDR3 protein: CSVVPGGAGHTQYF. The CDR3 DNA is TGCAGCGTTGTCCCAGGGGGCGCGGGCCATACGCAGTATTTT.

The count of this clone is one. V and J are TRBV20-1 and TRBJ2-7; 9 nucleotides line up with TRBD2. Unmatched junction bases numbered 3, after V lost 4 bases and J lost 8 bases. CDR3 length equals 11 residues. Germline assignment: CDR1 DFQATT and CDR2 SNEGSKA (reference sequence). CDR3 DNA: TGCAGTGCTATTAGCGGGAGTAAGCAGTACTTC. It is translated as CSAISGSKQYF.

This chain joins TRBV13 and TRBJ1-2, with 7 bases that match TRBD1. In germline, CDR1 is PRHDT, CDR2 FYEKMQ (reference sequence). The J segment lost 7 bases and the V segment lost 1 base, leaving 6 bases of the junction unmatched. CDR3 size: 14 residues. The CDR3: CASSLASGGTGYTF. The CDR3 nucleotides are TGTGCCAGCAGCTTAGCTTCAGGGGGAACTGGCTACACCTTC.

The chain links TRBV4-3 to TRBJ2-5; 8 positions agree with TRBD2. This CDR3 comprises 15 residues. Per germline, CDR1 LGHNA and CDR2 YSLEER. Losses at the gene ends were 5 bases for V and 4 bases for J; bases not matched to a gene: 9. The CDR3 DNA follows: TGCGCCAGCAGCTGGAGCGGGAGCGTGGGAGAGACCCAGTACTTC. Translating gives CASSWSGSVGETQYF.

The chain joins TRBV5-4 to TRBJ1-2; the match to TRBD1 covers 8 bases. The V gene's germline CDR1 is SGHNT and CDR2 YYREEE (reference sequence). There are 15 residues in the CDR3. J gave up 7 bases and V 4 bases, and 12 bases lay outside the gene matches. The CDR3 protein is CASSRTPGTGGGYTF. CDR3 nucleotide sequence: TGTGCCAGCAGCAGGACCCCCGGGACAGGCGGTGGCTACACCTTC. The whole variable domain, remainder taken from reference TRBV5-4 and TRBJ1-2, is ETGVTQSPTHLIKTRGQQVTLRCSSQSGHNTVSWYQQALGQGPQFIFQYYREEENGRGNFPPRFSGLQFPNYSSELNVNALELDDSALYLCASSRTPGTGGGYTFGSGTRLTVV.

The chain links TRBV29-1 to TRBJ2-3; the D gene is possibly TRBD2 (7 bases). V lost 6 bases and J lost 3, with 16 bases in between. The length of the CDR3 is 14 residues. CDR1 and CDR2 (germline): SQVTM, ANQGSEA. The CDR3 here is CSVGGQGGTDTQYF. CDR3 nucleotide sequence: TGCAGCGTGGGGGGGCAGGGAGGGACAGATACGCAGTATTTT.

The chain combines TRBV28 with TRBJ1-6; possibly TRBD1 for D (6 bases). The V end was cut by 6 bases, the J end by 10 bases, with 16 bases between. Per germline, CDR1 MDHEN and CDR2 SYDVKM. This CDR3 region has 14 residues. CDR3 in DNA: TGTGCCAGCAGCGCCGGGGGGCCATACTCACCCCTCCACTTT. Protein product: CASSAGGPYSPLHF.

The J gene is TRBJ2-7, the V gene TRBV18, with 10 bases fitting TRBD2. The ends lost 0 bases at V and 6 bases at J; junction bases unmatched: 11. Germline V gene data show CDR1 as KGHSH and CDR2 as LQKENI. The CDR3 contains 17 residues. DNA of the CDR3: TGTGCCAGCTCACCACCTCGGCTGGGAACTAGCGGGGTCGAGCAGTACTTC. It translates to CASSPPRLGTSGVEQYF.

This chain joins TRBV5-1 and TRBJ2-1; TRBD2 matches 9 bases. CDR3 size: 15 residues. From germline, CDR1 is SGHRS and CDR2 YFSETQ. V dropped 4 bases and J dropped 1; count of bases not matched to a gene: 3. The chain's CDR3 is CASSVAGVSYNEQFF. For the CDR3, the DNA is TGCGCCAGCAGCGTAGCGGGGGTTTCCTACAATGAGCAGTTCTTC.

V and J are TRBV20-1 and TRBJ2-7; D not certain. Trimming took off 5 bases at V and 4 bases at J, with 9 bases between the two ends. The germline gives CDR1 DFQATT, CDR2 SNEGSKA (reference sequence). This CDR3 is built from 11 residues. CDR3 residues: CSALDGYEQYF. The CDR3 DNA is TGCAGTGCTCTAGACGGTTACGAGCAGTACTTC.